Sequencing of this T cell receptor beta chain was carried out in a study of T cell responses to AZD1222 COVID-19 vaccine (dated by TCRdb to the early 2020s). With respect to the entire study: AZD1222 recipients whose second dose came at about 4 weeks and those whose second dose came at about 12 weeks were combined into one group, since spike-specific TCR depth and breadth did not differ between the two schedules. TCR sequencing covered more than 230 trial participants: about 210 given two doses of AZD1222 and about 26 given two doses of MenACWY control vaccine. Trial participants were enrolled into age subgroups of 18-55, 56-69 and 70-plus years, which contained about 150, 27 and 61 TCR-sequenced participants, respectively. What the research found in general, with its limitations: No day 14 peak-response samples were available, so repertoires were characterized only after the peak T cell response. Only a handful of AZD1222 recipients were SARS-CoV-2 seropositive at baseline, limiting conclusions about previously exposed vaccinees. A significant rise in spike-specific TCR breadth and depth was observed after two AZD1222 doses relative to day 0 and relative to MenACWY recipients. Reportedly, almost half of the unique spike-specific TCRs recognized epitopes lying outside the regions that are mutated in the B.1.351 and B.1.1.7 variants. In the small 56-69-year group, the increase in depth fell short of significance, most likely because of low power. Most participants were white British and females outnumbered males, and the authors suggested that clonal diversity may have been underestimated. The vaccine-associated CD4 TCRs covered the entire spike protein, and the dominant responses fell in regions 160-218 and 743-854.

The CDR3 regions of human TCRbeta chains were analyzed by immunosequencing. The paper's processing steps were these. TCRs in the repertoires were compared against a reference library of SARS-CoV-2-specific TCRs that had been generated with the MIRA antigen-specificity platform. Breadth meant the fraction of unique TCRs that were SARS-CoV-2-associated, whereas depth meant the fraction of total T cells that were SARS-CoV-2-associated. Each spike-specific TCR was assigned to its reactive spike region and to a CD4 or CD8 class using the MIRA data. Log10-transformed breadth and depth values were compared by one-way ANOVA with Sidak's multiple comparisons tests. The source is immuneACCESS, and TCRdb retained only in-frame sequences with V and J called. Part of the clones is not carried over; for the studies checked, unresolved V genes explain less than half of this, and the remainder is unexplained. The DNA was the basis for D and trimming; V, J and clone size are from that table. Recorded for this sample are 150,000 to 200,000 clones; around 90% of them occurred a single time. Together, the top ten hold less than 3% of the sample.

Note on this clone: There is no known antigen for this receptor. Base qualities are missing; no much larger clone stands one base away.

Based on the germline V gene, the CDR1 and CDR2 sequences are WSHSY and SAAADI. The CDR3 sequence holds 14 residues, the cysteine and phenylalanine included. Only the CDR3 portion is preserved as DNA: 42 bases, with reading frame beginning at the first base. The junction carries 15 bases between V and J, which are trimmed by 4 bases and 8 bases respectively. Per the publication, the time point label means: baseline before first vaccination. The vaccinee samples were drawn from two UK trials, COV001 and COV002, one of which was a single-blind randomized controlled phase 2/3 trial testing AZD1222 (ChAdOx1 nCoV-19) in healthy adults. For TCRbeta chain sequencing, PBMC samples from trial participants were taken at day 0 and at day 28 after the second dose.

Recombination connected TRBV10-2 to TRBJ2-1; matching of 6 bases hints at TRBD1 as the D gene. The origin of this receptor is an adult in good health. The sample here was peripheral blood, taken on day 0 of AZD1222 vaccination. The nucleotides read TGCGCCAGCAGTGGGACTTCAGGGGCAGATGAGCAGTTCTTC. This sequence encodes CASSGTSGADEQFF.